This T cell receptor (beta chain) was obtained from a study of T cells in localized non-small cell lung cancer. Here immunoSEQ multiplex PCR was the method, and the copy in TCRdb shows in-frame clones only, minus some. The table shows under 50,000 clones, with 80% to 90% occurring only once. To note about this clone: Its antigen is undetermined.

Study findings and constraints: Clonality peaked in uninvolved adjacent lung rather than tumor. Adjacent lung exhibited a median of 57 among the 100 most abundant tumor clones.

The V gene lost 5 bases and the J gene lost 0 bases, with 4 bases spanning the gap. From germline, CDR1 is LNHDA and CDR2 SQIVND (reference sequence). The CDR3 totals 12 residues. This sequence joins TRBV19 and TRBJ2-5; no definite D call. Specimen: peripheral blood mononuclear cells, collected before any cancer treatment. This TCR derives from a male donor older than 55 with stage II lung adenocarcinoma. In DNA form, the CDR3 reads TGTGCCAGTAGTCACTACCAAGAGACCCAGTACTTC. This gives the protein CASSHYQETQYF. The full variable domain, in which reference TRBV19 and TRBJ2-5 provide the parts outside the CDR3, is DGGITQSPKYLFRKEGQNVTLSCEQNLNHDAMYWYRQDPGQGLRLIYYSQIVNDFQKGDIAEGYSVSREKKESFPLTVTSAQKNPTAFYLCASSHYQETQYFGPGTRLLVL.